The 29 T cell receptor beta chains listed next were all sequenced from one sample in a study of T cells in Graves' hyperthyroidism and ophthalmopathy (dated 2019 in TCRdb). Libraries were made using multiplex PCR. The sequencer listed for this sample is Illumina HiSeq 2000. Amplification of TCR beta CDR3 regions was carried out from RNA transcripts. The first round of RT-PCR for the TCR CDR3 was performed with the HTBI primer set and the Qiagen OneStep RT-PCR kit. The public reads were reanalyzed by TCRdb: fastp trimming at Q25, MiXCR alignment, in-frame beta chains only. Identical CDR3 proteins give one entry, which carries the most common genes and DNA. For this sample the table gives roughly 300,000 distinct CDR3 sequences, of which approximately 14% were detected only once. The ten largest clones represent around 25% of the sample. The material sequenced was blood. Receptor source: a woman aged 25 to 39 with Graves' hyperthyroidism.

The sample holds many counts of this clonotype. This chain joins TRBV14 and TRBJ2-1, with TRBD2 identical over 11 bases. There are 16 residues in the CDR3. V dropped 4 bases and J dropped 5; count of bases not matched to a gene: 7. Germline lookup yields CDR1 SGHDN and CDR2 FVKESK. CDR3 bases: TGTGCCAGCAGCCCCTTTAGCGGGAGGGACGACAATGAGCAGTTCTTC. This translates into CASSPFSGRDDNEQFF.

This clonotype was seen ten or more times. V is TRBV6-2 or TRBV6-3 and J is TRBJ1-2, with D hard to call. The germline V gene encodes CDR1 MNHEY and CDR2 SVGEGT. The V and J ends lost 6 bases and 2 bases respectively, with 10 bases between them. This CDR3 spans 13 amino acids. CDR3 in amino acids: CASSPGRNYGYTF. CDR3 in DNA: TGTGCCAGCAGCCCTGGACGGAACTATGGCTACACCTTC.

This clonotype was detected only a few times. The chain combines TRBV28 with TRBJ2-7; 7 bases are shared with TRBD1. The germline V gene has CDR1 MDHEN and CDR2 SYDVKM. The CDR3 totals 14 residues. Trimming took 6 bases from V and 2 from J; bases not matched to a gene: 7. Here the CDR3 DNA reads TGTGCCAGCAGCCAGAGACAGGGCCCCTACGAGCAGTACTTC. Encoded protein: CASSQRQGPYEQYF.

For this clonotype: This may arise from a read error, as a much more abundant clone is one base away. The V and J genes are TRBV5-1 and TRBJ1-1; 8 bases line up with TRBD1. The CDR3 runs 17 residues. Germline V CDR1 and CDR2: SGHRS, YFSETQ. The CDR3 sequence: CASREGQGIGMNTGAFF. For the CDR3, the DNA is TGCGCCAGCAGGGAAGGACAGGGTATTGGAATGAACACTGGAGCTTTCTTT.

This clonotype has ten or more counts. The rearrangement links TRBV28 to TRBJ2-1, with D perhaps matching TRBD1 or TRBD2 (7 bases each). The V and J ends lost 6 bases and 12 bases respectively, with 21 bases between them. This CDR3 has 14 residues. Germline CDR1 and CDR2: MDHEN and SYDVKM. CDR3 loop: CASRQGGGSPGQFF. The DNA for the CDR3 is TGTGCCAGCAGGCAGGGGGGAGGGTCCCCCGGGCAGTTCTTC.

A few counts support this clonotype. The CDR3 coding sequence is TGCAGTGCTAGAGGGGGCCCCAACAATGAGCAGTTCTTC. Its protein is CSARGGPNNEQFF. The chain couples TRBV20-1 to TRBJ2-1, with D possibly matching TRBD1 (5 bases). Per germline, CDR1 DFQATT and CDR2 SNEGSKA (reference sequence). There are 13 residues in the CDR3. V gave up 1 base and J gave up 5 bases, with 9 bases separating them.

At least ten counts were recorded for this clonotype. The chain combines TRBV2 with TRBJ1-3; D gene uncertain. This CDR3 comprises 12 residues. Germline CDR1 is SNHLY and CDR2 is FYNNEI. Trimming removed 3 bases at V and 3 bases at J, with 3 bases between. CDR3 protein: CASSEGGNTIYF. The CDR3 region has the DNA TGTGCCAGCAGTGAGGGTGGAAACACCATATATTTT.

This clonotype was counted many times. The gene calls are TRBV20-1 and TRBJ2-3; D is possibly TRBD2 (5 bases). This CDR3 has 15 residues. Between the trimmed V and J ends, which lost 1 base and 3 bases, there was a span of 14 bases. Germline assignment: CDR1 DFQATT and CDR2 SNEGSKA (reference sequence). DNA of the CDR3: TGCAGTGCTAGAGCACCAGCGGAGCGAACAGATACGCAGTATTTT. Translation: CSARAPAERTDTQYF.

This clonotype was observed a handful of times. The rearrangement uses TRBV7-9 and TRBJ2-1; D gene ambiguous. V lost 1 base and J 5 bases, leaving 12 bases between the germline ends. CDR3 size: 15 residues. CDR1 and CDR2 (germline): SEHNR, FQNEAQ (reference sequence). For the CDR3, the DNA is TGTGCCAGCAGCTTAGGGGAAGGGATCAACAATGAGCAGTTCTTC. Protein: CASSLGEGINNEQFF.

This clonotype came up many times. The CDR3 protein is CASSSSRLAGTGELFF. CDR3 DNA sequence: TGTGCCAGCAGCTCCTCGCGGCTAGCGGGCACCGGGGAGCTGTTTTTT. V is TRBV11-2 and J is TRBJ2-2, with 8 bases lining up with TRBD2. Unmatched junction bases numbered 8, after V lost 4 bases and J lost 4 bases. This CDR3 has 16 residues. Germline loops: CDR1 SGHAT, CDR2 FQNNGV.

This clonotype was seen a handful of times. V gene TRBV24-1 combines with J gene TRBJ2-1, with D perhaps matching TRBD1 or TRBD2 (5 bases each). V gave up 7 bases and J gave up 0 bases, with 12 bases separating them. The CDR3 covers 15 residues. Germline V lookup: CDR1 KGHDR, CDR2 SFDVKD. The CDR3 spells CATSRDPNSYNEQFF. The CDR3 bases are TGTGCCACCAGCCGGGACCCAAACTCCTACAATGAGCAGTTCTTC.

This clonotype has at least ten counts. The chain employs TRBV6-1 and TRBJ2-1; no clear D gene. CDR1 and CDR2 (germline): MNHNS, SASEGT. The CDR3 spans 12 residues. V shed 3 bases and J shed 8 bases, with 8 bases lying between them. CDR3: CASSDLGHEQFF. CDR3 DNA sequence: TGTGCCAGCAGTGATCTCGGGCATGAGCAGTTCTTC.

This clonotype has at least ten counts. The chain couples TRBV20-1 to TRBJ2-7; the match to TRBD2 covers 8 bases. J gave up 5 bases and V 5 bases, and 8 bases lay outside the gene matches. The CDR3 sequence is 13 residues long. Germline values: CDR1 DFQATT, CDR2 SNEGSKA (reference sequence). The CDR3 sequence: CSAGSGRGDEQYF. The DNA for the CDR3 is TGCAGTGCTGGAAGCGGGAGAGGCGACGAGCAGTACTTC.

The J gene is TRBJ1-3, the V gene TRBV29-1; D perhaps matches TRBD1 (6 bases). This CDR3 contains 13 residues. Looked up from germline, CDR1 is SQVTM and CDR2 is ANQGSEA. V shed 7 bases and J shed 4 bases, with 14 bases lying between them. CDR3 DNA: TGCAGCGGAGGACGGGGGGCAGGAAACACCATATATTTT. Amino acid sequence: CSGGRGAGNTIYF.

This clonotype was counted a few times. V gene TRBV19 combines with J gene TRBJ1-2; D is unresolved. The CDR3 loop spans 14 amino acids. CDR1 LNHDA and CDR2 SQIVND come from the germline V gene (reference sequence). V dropped 3 bases and J dropped 4 bases, with 12 bases sitting between them. The CDR3 here is CASSMGWASYGYTF. DNA for the CDR3: TGTGCCAGTAGTATGGGTTGGGCCTCCTATGGCTACACCTTC. The complete variable domain, with remaining parts taken from reference TRBV19 and TRBJ1-2, reads DGGITQSPKYLFRKEGQNVTLSCEQNLNHDAMYWYRQDPGQGLRLIYYSQIVNDFQKGDIAEGYSVSREKKESFPLTVTSAQKNPTAFYLCASSMGWASYGYTFGSGTRLTVV.

This clonotype was found many times. In DNA form, the CDR3 reads TGTGCCAGCAGCTTAGTTGCTGTACCTGGAAACACCATATATTTT. As protein: CASSLVAVPGNTIYF. This rearrangement joins TRBV7-2 to TRBJ1-3, with no clear D. V lost 1 base and J 2 bases, leaving 9 bases between the germline ends. There are 15 residues in the CDR3. Germline V CDR1 and CDR2: SGHTA, FQGNSA.

V usage is TRBV7-2 and J usage is TRBJ2-7; TRBD1 aligns across 9 bases. There are 18 residues in the CDR3. Unmatched junction bases numbered 15, after V lost 4 bases and J lost 2 bases. Germline V gene data show CDR1 as SGHTA and CDR2 as FQGNSA. CDR3 in DNA: TGTGCCAGCAGCTCACCAACACAGGGGGCACTCCTCACCTACGAGCAGTACTTC. The encoded protein is CASSSPTQGALLTYEQYF. Full variable domain (remainder filled in from reference TRBV7-2 and TRBJ2-7): GAGVSQSPSNKVTEKGKDVELRCDPISGHTALYWYRQSLGQGLEFLIYFQGNSAPDKSGLPSDRFSAERTGGSVSTLTIQRTQQEDSAVYLCASSSPTQGALLTYEQYFGPGTRLTVT.

The chain uses TRBV18 and TRBJ2-7; no clear D gene. The CDR3 is 15 amino acids. Looked up from germline, CDR1 is KGHSH and CDR2 is LQKENI. The V and J ends lost 0 bases and 2 bases respectively, with 11 bases between them. Written as DNA, the CDR3 is TGTGCCAGCTCACCACCGGGTGCAGGAACCTACGAGCAGTACTTC. Translating gives CASSPPGAGTYEQYF.

The sample holds many counts of this clonotype. Here the CDR3 DNA reads TGTGCCAGCAGTTTTTGGGGACTAGTGGCCAATGAGCAGTTCTTC. This codes for CASSFWGLVANEQFF. V is TRBV28 and J is TRBJ2-1, with TRBD2 matching over 8 bases. V lost 3 bases and J lost 6; bases outside the gene matches: 7. This CDR3 is 15 amino acids long. CDR1 and CDR2 from the germline V gene are MDHEN and SYDVKM.

The chain uses TRBV20-1 and TRBJ2-1, with D tentatively TRBD2 (7 bases). Germline V CDR1 and CDR2: DFQATT, SNEGSKA (reference sequence). The CDR3 spans 17 residues. V lost 6 bases and J 6 bases, leaving 27 bases between the germline ends. The CDR3, as DNA: TGCAGTGCCCTACCCCTCACAGGGAGGGCCACGGGCAATGAGCAGTTCTTC. It is translated as CSALPLTGRATGNEQFF.

This clonotype was counted between two and nine times. The chain uses TRBV28 and TRBJ2-4, with D tentatively TRBD1 (6 bases). The V and J ends lost 6 bases and 5 bases respectively, with 17 bases between them. The V gene's germline CDR1 is MDHEN and CDR2 SYDVKM. The CDR3 is 15 amino acids. CDR3 sequence: CASSLTDSIENIQYF. CDR3 bases: TGTGCCAGCAGCTTAACGGACAGCATTGAAAACATTCAGTACTTC.

This clonotype has only a few counts. The chain combines TRBV25-1 with TRBJ2-4; D is unresolved. Germline V CDR1 and CDR2: MGHDK, SYGVNS. V was clipped by 6 bases and J by 1 base, with 16 bases between them. The CDR3 sequence is 16 residues long. The CDR3 DNA follows: TGTGCCAGCAGCAATTACCTCGGATCCGCCAAAAACATTCAGTACTTC. It encodes CASSNYLGSAKNIQYF.

This clonotype was seen ten or more times. The CDR3 loop is CASSLPSRGNTIYF. The CDR3 DNA sequence: TGTGCCAGCAGCTTACCGAGCAGGGGGAACACCATATATTTT. This sequence joins TRBV7-2 and TRBJ1-3; TRBD1 agrees at 7 bases. V gave up 2 bases and J gave up 7 bases; unmatched junction bases: 5. The CDR3 is 14 residues long. CDR1 and CDR2 from the germline V gene are SGHTA and FQGNSA.

This clonotype was detected many times. The V gene is TRBV20-1, the J gene TRBJ2-3, with 9 bases fitting TRBD2. Looked up from germline, CDR1 is DFQATT and CDR2 is SNEGSKA (reference sequence). After removal of 5 bases from V and 5 bases from J, the junction contained 11 bases not matched to a gene. This CDR3 is built from 15 residues. The CDR3 nucleotides are TGCAGTGCTTCTGTAGGCGGGAGGGGTGGAGATACGCAGTATTTT. This gives the protein CSASVGGRGGDTQYF.

With regard to this clonotype: A much bigger clone sits one base away, suggesting this may be a read error. The rearrangement uses TRBV20-1 and TRBJ2-5; 9 nucleotides agree with TRBD1. CDR1 and CDR2 (germline): DFQATT, SNEGSKA (reference sequence). The CDR3 extends over 18 amino acids. The CDR3 sequence is CSARAPRGQGPTQETRYF. CDR3 DNA sequence: TGCAGTGCTAGAGCCCCCAGAGGACAGGGGCCAACCCAAGAGACCCGGTACTTC.

This clonotype was found many times. An end of the junction does not agree with germline; a read error may underlie this. For the CDR3, the DNA is TGCACCACTCATAAAACAGGGCTCGGGGAGCAGTACTTC. Amino acid sequence: CTTHKTGLGEQYF. The chain joins TRBV28 to TRBJ2-7, with D possibly being TRBD1 (6 bases). Germline CDR1 MDHEN, CDR2 SYDVKM. The CDR3 spans 13 residues.

This clonotype appeared once. The CDR3 ends on some other residue instead of the conserved phenylalanine or tryptophan, so this is likely a read error. The rearrangement links TRBV5-1 to TRBJ2-2, with 8 bases matching TRBD2. V dropped 0 bases and J dropped 6; count of bases not matched to a gene: 4. Germline V gene sequence: CDR1 SGHRS, CDR2 YFSETQ. CDR3 size: 15 residues. The CDR3 region has the DNA TGCGCCAGCAGCTTGGCTCCGGGAGGGGCCGGGGAGCTGTTTCTT. Translated: CASSLAPGGAGELFL.

The chain links TRBV6-1 to TRBJ2-1; 8 bases align to TRBD2. The CDR3 covers 13 residues. CDR1 is MNHNS, CDR2 SASEGT, per germline. The ends lost 5 bases at V and 8 bases at J; junction bases unmatched: 5. The CDR3 DNA sequence: TGTGCCAGCAGTAAGCGGGAGAGGTATGAGCAGTTCTTC. Translated, it gives CASSKRERYEQFF.

This clonotype was seen many times. The V call is TRBV19, the J call TRBJ1-2; D not resolved. The CDR3 contains 14 residues. The V gene's germline CDR1 is LNHDA and CDR2 SQIVND (reference sequence). V was trimmed by 4 bases and J by 3 bases, leaving 12 bases between them. The CDR3 protein is CASSTLPEDYGYTF. The CDR3 DNA sequence: TGTGCCAGTAGTACATTACCTGAAGACTATGGCTACACCTTC.